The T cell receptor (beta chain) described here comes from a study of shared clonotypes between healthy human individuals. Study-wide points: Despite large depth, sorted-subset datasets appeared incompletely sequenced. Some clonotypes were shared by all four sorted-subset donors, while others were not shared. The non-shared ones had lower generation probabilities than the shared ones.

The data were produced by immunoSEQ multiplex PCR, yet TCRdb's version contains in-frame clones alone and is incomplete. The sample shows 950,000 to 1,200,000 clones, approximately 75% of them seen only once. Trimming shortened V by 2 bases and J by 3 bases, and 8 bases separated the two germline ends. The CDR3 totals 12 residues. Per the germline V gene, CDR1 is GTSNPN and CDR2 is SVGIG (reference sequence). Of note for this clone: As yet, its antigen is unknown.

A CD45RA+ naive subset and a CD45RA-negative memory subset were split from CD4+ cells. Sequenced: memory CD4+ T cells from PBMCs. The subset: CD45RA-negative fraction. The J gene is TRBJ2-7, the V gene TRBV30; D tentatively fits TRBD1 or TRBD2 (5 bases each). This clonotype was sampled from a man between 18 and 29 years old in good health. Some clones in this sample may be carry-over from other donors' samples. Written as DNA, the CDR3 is TGTGCCTGGAGTAGCGGACACTACGAGCAGTACTTC. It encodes CAWSSGHYEQYF.